These 20 T cell receptor beta chains were sequenced from one sample in a study of CD8 T cells in ankylosing spondylitis. Each CDR3 protein is one row after TCRdb ran MiXCR on the 5' RACE reads. The table includes some 130,000 distinct CDR3 sequences, approximately 9.2% detected once. The sequenced material came from synovial fluid, either unsorted or a sorted T cell fraction (not recorded which). The receptors were sampled from a male donor with ankylosing spondylitis.

The table lists this clonotype with many counts. The chain employs TRBV25-1 and TRBJ2-1; TRBD2 matches at 8 bases. This CDR3 region has 18 residues. Per germline, CDR1 MGHDK and CDR2 SYGVNS. Trimming cost V 3 bases and J 6 bases; bases outside gene matches: 16. This CDR3 reads CASSDSLVAGQEINEQFF. The CDR3 DNA is TGTGCCAGCAGTGATAGTTTGGTAGCGGGACAAGAGATCAATGAGCAGTTCTTC.

This clonotype was counted only a few times. This rearrangement joins TRBV7-9 to TRBJ2-1, with a weak D call TRBD1 (6 bases). The CDR3 has 16 amino acids. Germline V gives CDR1 SEHNR, CDR2 FQNEAQ (reference sequence). V lost 5 bases and J lost 0, with 14 bases in between. DNA of the CDR3: TGTGCCAGCAGCCCACGACAGGCCAGCTCCTACAATGAGCAGTTCTTC. Encoded protein: CASSPRQASSYNEQFF.

This clonotype was seen only a few times. This rearrangement joins TRBV28 to TRBJ1-6, with D maybe TRBD1 (5 bases). The germline V and J ends were trimmed by 6 bases and 10 bases, with 19 bases remaining between them. This CDR3 is built from 15 residues. In germline, CDR1 is MDHEN, CDR2 SYDVKM. DNA of the CDR3: TGTGCCAGCAGCCTAGGAACCAGGGCGGGCTCACCCCTCCACTTT. Its protein is CASSLGTRAGSPLHF.

This clonotype was recorded many times. J is TRBJ1-1 and V is TRBV20-1; 7 nucleotides agree with TRBD1. Trimming cost V 1 base and J 5 bases; bases outside gene matches: 7. Germline values: CDR1 DFQATT, CDR2 SNEGSKA (reference sequence). This CDR3 has 14 amino acids. CDR3 sequence: CSARANSGGTEAFF. The CDR3 DNA reads as TGCAGTGCTAGAGCTAACTCAGGGGGGACTGAAGCTTTCTTT.

The chain has TRBV20-1 and TRBJ2-3; D gene ambiguous. The CDR3 runs 14 residues. The V end lost 8 bases, the J end lost 1 base, and 16 bases lay between the germline ends. Per the germline V gene, CDR1 is DFQATT and CDR2 is SNEGSKA (reference sequence). The CDR3 loop is CSLTDRSGTDTQYF. The CDR3 nucleotides are TGCAGTCTCACGGATCGGTCAGGCACAGATACGCAGTATTTT.

The table lists this clonotype with many counts. The CDR3 sequence is CAISPTKTGEQYF. The DNA of the CDR3 is TGTGCCATCAGTCCGACCAAAACGGGCGAGCAGTACTTC. The rearrangement joins TRBV10-3 to TRBJ2-7; no reliable D call. The CDR3 spans 13 residues. V was shortened by 5 bases and J by 6 bases, with 14 bases between the two germline ends. Germline V gene sequence: CDR1 ENHRY, CDR2 SYGVKD.

The rearrangement links TRBV6-1 to TRBJ1-4, with TRBD1 identical over 9 bases. The CDR3 contains 17 residues. The V and J ends lost 5 bases and 10 bases, in that order; junction bases with no gene match: 17. Germline V gene sequence: CDR1 MNHNS, CDR2 SASEGT. In DNA form, the CDR3 reads TGTGCCAGCAGTAGCCAAAATTCCGGGACAGGGACGGGAAAACTGTTTTTT. It encodes CASSSQNSGTGTGKLFF.

The chain links TRBV15 to TRBJ1-1, with 11 bases identical to TRBD1. This CDR3 region has 17 residues. The germline V gene has CDR1 LNHNV and CDR2 YYDKDF (reference sequence). V shed 4 bases, J shed 1 base, and the junction held 8 bases outside the gene matches. The CDR3 region has the DNA TGTGCCACCAGCATCCGGGACAGGGGGGGGAGGAACACTGAAGCTTTCTTT. This translates into CATSIRDRGGRNTEAFF.

A remark on this clonotype: The junction shows a germline mismatch at one end, possibly a read error. The chain uses TRBV20-1 and TRBJ2-1, with D unclear. Germline assignment: CDR1 DFQATT and CDR2 SNEGSKA (reference sequence). CDR3 length: 11 amino acids. The chain's CDR3 is CSPDSHNEQFF. CDR3 DNA: TGCAGTCCTGACTCCCACAATGAGCAGTTCTTC.

This clonotype occurred many times. The chain employs TRBV7-9 and TRBJ2-3; 9 bases fit TRBD2. The CDR3 has 16 residues. The trim removed 5 bases at V and 2 bases at J, leaving 8 bases unmatched. The germline V gene encodes CDR1 SEHNR and CDR2 FQNEAQ (reference sequence). The DNA of the CDR3 is TGTGCCAGCAGCCCTCGTGCGGGAGGGGTCACAGATACGCAGTATTTT. It specifies CASSPRAGGVTDTQYF.

The rearrangement uses TRBV20-1 and TRBJ2-3, with TRBD2 matching over 11 bases. CDR1 is DFQATT and CDR2 is SNEGSKA in the germline V gene (reference sequence). The CDR3 extends over 15 amino acids. Trimming took 2 bases from V and 4 from J; bases not matched to a gene: 5. Here the CDR3 reads CSARSISGRADTQYF. CDR3 DNA sequence: TGCAGTGCTAGATCCATTAGCGGGAGGGCAGATACGCAGTATTTT.

The sample holds many counts of this clonotype. This rearrangement joins TRBV11-2 to TRBJ2-3; tentative D call: TRBD1 (6 bases). This CDR3 is 13 amino acids long. From germline, CDR1 is SGHAT and CDR2 FQNNGV. The V end lost 3 bases, the J end lost 7 bases, and 11 bases lay between the germline ends. This chain's CDR3 is CASSFGQSYTQYF. CDR3 DNA sequence: TGTGCCAGCAGCTTCGGACAGTCATATACGCAGTATTTT.

This clonotype was detected a few times. The chain is built from TRBV11-3 and TRBJ2-3; 9 bases match TRBD2. Per the germline V gene, CDR1 is SGHNT and CDR2 is YENEEA. The CDR3 is made up of 14 amino acids. Trimming at V came to 8 bases and at J to 3 bases, leaving 6 bases not matched to a gene. The DNA for the CDR3 is TGTGCCAGCGGCGGGGGGGCCGCGACAGATACGCAGTATTTT. It yields the protein CASGGGAATDTQYF. The whole variable domain, filled in from reference TRBV11-3 and TRBJ2-3, reads EAGVVQSPRYKIIEKKQPVAFWCNPISGHNTLYWYLQNLGQGPELLIRYENEEAVDDSQLPKDRFSAERLKGVDSTLKIQPAELGDSAVYLCASGGGAATDTQYFGPGTRLTVL.

This clonotype was detected many times. This chain connects TRBV5-6 to TRBJ2-6, with D perhaps matching TRBD1 (6 bases). V was clipped by 3 bases and J by 1 base, with 8 bases between them. Germline CDR1 reads SGHDT; CDR2 reads YYEEEE. CDR3 length: 15 amino acids. This chain's CDR3 is CASSWGRSGANVLTF. The CDR3 nucleotides read TGTGCCAGCAGCTGGGGGCGGTCTGGGGCCAACGTCCTGACTTTC.

This clonotype was seen ten or more times. The chain employs TRBV5-1 and TRBJ1-3; no clear D. Trimming left V 0 bases short and J 4 bases short, with 8 bases between. CDR3 length: 14 residues. Germline CDR1 reads SGHRS; CDR2 reads YFSETQ. The CDR3 DNA follows: TGCGCCAGCAGCTTGGTGGGCCACGGAAACACCATATATTTT. Amino acids: CASSLVGHGNTIYF.

At least ten counts were recorded for this clonotype. This chain links TRBV4-3 with TRBJ1-1; D not certain. Germline V gives CDR1 LGHNA, CDR2 YSLEER. Between the trimmed V and J ends, which lost 2 bases and 1 base, there was a span of 8 bases. This CDR3 comprises 14 residues. The CDR3 reads CASSQNSQNTEAFF. CDR3 DNA sequence: TGCGCCAGCAGCCAAAACTCACAGAACACTGAAGCTTTCTTT.

The chain is built from TRBV20-1 and TRBJ1-5; tentative D call: TRBD1 (6 bases). V was pared by 3 bases and J by 6 bases, with 12 bases between. Germline V gene sequence: CDR1 DFQATT, CDR2 SNEGSKA (reference sequence). The CDR3 runs 13 residues. The CDR3 DNA follows: TGCAGTGCTAGGGGGGGGGGCTTTCAGCCCCAGCATTTT. This gives the protein CSARGGGFQPQHF.

The CDR3 DNA follows: TGTGCCAGCAGTTTTGAGGACACTGAAGCTTTCTTT. This translates into CASSFEDTEAFF. This chain joins TRBV12-3 or TRBV12-4 and TRBJ1-1; D gene ambiguous. The CDR3 runs to 12 residues. Between the trimmed V and J ends, which lost 3 bases and 3 bases, there was a span of 5 bases.

This clonotype was observed a handful of times. The V call is TRBV2, the J call TRBJ2-1; D is possibly TRBD1 or TRBD2 (5 bases each). This CDR3 has 15 amino acids. Germline V CDR1 and CDR2: SNHLY, FYNNEI. The germline V and J ends were trimmed by 3 bases and 9 bases, with 18 bases remaining between them. Here the CDR3 DNA reads TGTGCCAGCAGTGATATATCCGGGACGATAACTGAGCAGTTCTTC. Amino acid sequence: CASSDISGTITEQFF.

This clonotype was recorded a few times. The V and J genes are TRBV6-1 and TRBJ2-1, with a tentative D call TRBD2 (7 bases). V was trimmed by 8 bases and J by 10 bases, leaving 27 bases between them. The CDR3 has 16 amino acids. Germline values: CDR1 MNHNS, CDR2 SASEGT. The CDR3 region is CASRRSAGATSPEQFF. CDR3 bases: TGTGCCAGCCGACGATCTGCGGGGGCCACCTCACCAGAGCAGTTCTTC.